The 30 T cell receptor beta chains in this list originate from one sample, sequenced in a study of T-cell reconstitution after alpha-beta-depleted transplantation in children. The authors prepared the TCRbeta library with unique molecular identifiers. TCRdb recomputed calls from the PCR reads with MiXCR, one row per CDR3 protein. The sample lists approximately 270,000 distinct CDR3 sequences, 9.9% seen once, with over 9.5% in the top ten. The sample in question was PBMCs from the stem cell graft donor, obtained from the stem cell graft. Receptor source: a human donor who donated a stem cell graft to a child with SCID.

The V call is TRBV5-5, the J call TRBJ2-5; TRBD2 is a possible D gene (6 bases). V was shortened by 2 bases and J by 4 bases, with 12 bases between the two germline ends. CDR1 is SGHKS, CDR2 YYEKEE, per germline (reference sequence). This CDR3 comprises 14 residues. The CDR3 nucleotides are TGTGCCAGCAGCTTAGGAGGGCCGGGAGAGACCCAGTACTTC. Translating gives CASSLGGPGETQYF.

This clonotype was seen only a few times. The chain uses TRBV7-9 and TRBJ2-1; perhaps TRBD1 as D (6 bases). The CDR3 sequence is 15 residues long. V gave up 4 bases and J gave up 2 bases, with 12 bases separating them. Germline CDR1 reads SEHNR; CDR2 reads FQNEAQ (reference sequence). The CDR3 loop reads CASSSEWGPYNEQFF. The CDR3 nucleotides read TGTGCCAGCAGCTCTGAATGGGGGCCCTACAATGAGCAGTTCTTC.

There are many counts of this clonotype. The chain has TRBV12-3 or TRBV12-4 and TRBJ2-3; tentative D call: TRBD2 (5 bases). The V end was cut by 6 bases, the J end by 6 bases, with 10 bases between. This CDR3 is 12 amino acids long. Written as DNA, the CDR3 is TGTGCCAGCAGCATGTCTAGCGATACGCAGTATTTT. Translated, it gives CASSMSSDTQYF.

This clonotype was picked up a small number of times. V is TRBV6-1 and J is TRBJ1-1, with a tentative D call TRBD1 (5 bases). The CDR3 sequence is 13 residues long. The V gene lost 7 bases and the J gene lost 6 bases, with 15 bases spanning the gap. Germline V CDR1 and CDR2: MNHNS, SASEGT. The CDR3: CASTQGGAAEAFF. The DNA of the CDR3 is TGTGCCAGCACCCAAGGAGGGGCCGCTGAAGCTTTCTTT.

CDR3 amino acids: CASSLGKYRGRYNEQFF. The DNA for the CDR3 is TGTGCCAGCAGCTTAGGAAAATACAGGGGCCGGTACAATGAGCAGTTCTTC. The J gene is TRBJ2-1, the V gene TRBV11-2; TRBD1 matches 7 bases. The CDR3 is 17 amino acids. CDR1 and CDR2 from the germline V gene are SGHAT and FQNNGV. V dropped 1 base and J dropped 4; count of bases not matched to a gene: 10.

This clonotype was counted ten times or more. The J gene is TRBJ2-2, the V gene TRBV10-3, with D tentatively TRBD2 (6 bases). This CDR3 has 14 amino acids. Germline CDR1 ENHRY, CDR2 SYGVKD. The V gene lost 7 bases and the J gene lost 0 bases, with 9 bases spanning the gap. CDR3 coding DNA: TGTGCCATCAATCCGGGGGCGAACACCGGGGAGCTGTTTTTT. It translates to CAINPGANTGELFF.

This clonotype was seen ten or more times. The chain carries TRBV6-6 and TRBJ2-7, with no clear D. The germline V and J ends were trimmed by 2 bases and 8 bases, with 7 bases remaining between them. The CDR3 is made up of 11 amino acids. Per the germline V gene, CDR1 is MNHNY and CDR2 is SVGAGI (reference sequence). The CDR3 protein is CASSYGDKQYF. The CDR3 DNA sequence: TGTGCCAGCAGTTACGGCGATAAGCAGTACTTC.

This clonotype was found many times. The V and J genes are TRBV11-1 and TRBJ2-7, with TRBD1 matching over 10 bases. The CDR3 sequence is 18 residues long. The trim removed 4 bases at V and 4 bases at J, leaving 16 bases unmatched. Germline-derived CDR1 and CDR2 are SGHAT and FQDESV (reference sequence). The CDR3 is CASSSQSPMTGGTYEQYF. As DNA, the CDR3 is TGTGCCAGCAGCTCCCAGTCCCCAATGACAGGGGGCACGTACGAGCAGTACTTC.

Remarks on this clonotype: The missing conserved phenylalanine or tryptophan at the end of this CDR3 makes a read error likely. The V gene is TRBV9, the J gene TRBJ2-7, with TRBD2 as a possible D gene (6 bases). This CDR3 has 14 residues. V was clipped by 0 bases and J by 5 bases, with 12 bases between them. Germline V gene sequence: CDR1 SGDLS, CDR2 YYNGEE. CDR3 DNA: TGTGCCAGCAGCGTAGGAGGAGGGGACCACGAGCAGTACTCC. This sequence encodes CASSVGGGDHEQYS.

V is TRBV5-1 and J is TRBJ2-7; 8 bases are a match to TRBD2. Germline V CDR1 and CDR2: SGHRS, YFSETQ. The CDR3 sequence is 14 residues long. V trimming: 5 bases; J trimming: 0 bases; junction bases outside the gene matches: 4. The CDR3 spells CASSFGGVSYEQYF. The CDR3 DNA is TGCGCCAGCAGTTTCGGGGGGGTCTCCTACGAGCAGTACTTC.

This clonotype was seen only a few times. Written as DNA, the CDR3 is TGTGCCAGCAGTGGACAGACCGACATGAACACTGAAGCTTTCTTT. This encodes CASSGQTDMNTEAFF. The rearrangement uses TRBV6-1 and TRBJ1-1; D is possibly TRBD1 (5 bases). CDR1 is MNHNS, CDR2 SASEGT, per germline. Trimming removed 4 bases from V and 0 bases from J, with 12 bases in between. The CDR3 totals 15 residues.

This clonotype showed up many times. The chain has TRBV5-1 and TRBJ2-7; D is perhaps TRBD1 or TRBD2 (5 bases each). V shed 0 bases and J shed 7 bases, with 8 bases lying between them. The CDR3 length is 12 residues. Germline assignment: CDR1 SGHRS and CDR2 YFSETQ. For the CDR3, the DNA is TGCGCCAGCAGCTTGGGGGGACGAGAGCAGTACTTC. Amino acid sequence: CASSLGGREQYF. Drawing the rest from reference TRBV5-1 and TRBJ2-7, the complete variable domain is KAGVTQTPRYLIKTRGQQVTLSCSPISGHRSVSWYQQTPGQGLQFLFEYFSETQRNKGNFPGRFSGRQFSNSRSEMNVSTLELGDSALYLCASSLGGREQYFGPGTRLTVT.

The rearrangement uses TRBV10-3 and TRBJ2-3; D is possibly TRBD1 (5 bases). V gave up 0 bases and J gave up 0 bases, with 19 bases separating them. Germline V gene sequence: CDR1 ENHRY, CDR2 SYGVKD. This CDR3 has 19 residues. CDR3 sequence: CAISESDPSRTTSTDTQYF. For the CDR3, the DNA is TGTGCCATCAGTGAGTCGGATCCTTCCCGGACAACTAGCACAGATACGCAGTATTTT.

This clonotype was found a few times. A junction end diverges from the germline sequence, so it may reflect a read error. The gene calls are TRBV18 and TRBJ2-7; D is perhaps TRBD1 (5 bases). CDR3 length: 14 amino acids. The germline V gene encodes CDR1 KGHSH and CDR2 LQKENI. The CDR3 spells CASSPQALTYEQYF. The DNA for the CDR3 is TGTGCCAGCTCCCCACAGGCTTTGACCTACGAGCAGTACTTC.

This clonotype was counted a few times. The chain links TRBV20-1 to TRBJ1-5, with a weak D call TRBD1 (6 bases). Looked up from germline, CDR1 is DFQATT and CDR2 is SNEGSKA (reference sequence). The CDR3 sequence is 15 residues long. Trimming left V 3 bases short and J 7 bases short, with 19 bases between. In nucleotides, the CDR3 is TGCAGTGCTAGCCTAACCCAGGGGAGTTCGCAGCCCCAGCATTTT. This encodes CSASLTQGSSQPQHF.

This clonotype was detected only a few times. DNA for the CDR3: TGCGCCAGCAGCCAAGCGGGCAGGGGATCCTACAATGAGCAGTTCTTC. It codes for CASSQAGRGSYNEQFF. V and J are TRBV4-1 and TRBJ2-1, with D possibly being TRBD1 (6 bases). This CDR3 contains 16 residues. The germline V gene encodes CDR1 MGHRA and CDR2 YSYEKL. With 1 base removed from V and 1 base from J, the gap between germline ends came to 11 bases.

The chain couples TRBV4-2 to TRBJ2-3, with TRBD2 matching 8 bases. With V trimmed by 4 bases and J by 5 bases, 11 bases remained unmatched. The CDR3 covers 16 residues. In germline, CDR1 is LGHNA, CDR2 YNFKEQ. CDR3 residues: CASSPGGAQALDTQYF. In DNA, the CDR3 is TGTGCCAGCAGCCCGGGGGGGGCCCAAGCCTTAGATACGCAGTATTTT.

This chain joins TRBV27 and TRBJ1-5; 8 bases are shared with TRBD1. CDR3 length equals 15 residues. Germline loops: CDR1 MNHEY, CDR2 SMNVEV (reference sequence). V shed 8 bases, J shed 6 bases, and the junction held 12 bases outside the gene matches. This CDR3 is CASRSRAGGSQPQHF. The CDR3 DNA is TGTGCCAGCCGGTCCCGCGCAGGGGGCAGTCAGCCCCAGCATTTT.

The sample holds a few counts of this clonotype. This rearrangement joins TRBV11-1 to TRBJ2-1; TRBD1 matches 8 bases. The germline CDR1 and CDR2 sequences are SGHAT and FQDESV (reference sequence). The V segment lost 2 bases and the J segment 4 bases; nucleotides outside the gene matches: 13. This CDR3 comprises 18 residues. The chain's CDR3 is CASSLPTGQGVWYNEQFF. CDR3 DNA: TGTGCCAGCAGCTTACCCACCGGACAGGGAGTATGGTACAATGAGCAGTTCTTC.

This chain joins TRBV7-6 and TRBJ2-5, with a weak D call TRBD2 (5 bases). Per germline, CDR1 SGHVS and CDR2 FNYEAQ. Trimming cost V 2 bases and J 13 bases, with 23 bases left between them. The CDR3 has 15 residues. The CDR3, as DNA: TGTGCCAGCAGCTTACGGTGGGGAGATGGGGATCTTCCGTACTTC. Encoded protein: CASSLRWGDGDLPYF.

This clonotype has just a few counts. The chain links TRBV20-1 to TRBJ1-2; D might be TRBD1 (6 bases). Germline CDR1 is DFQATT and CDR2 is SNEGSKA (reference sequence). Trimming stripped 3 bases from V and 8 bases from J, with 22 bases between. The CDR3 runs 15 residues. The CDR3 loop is CSASAPGQIVEGYTF. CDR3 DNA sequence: TGCAGTGCTAGTGCCCCGGGACAAATAGTGGAGGGCTACACCTTC.

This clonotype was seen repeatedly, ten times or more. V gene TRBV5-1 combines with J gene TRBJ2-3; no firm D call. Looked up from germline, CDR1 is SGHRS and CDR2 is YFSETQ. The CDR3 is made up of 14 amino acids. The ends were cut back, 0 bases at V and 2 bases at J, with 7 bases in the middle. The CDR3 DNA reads TGCGCCAGCAGCTTGGGTTTCAACACAGATACGCAGTATTTT. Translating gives CASSLGFNTDTQYF. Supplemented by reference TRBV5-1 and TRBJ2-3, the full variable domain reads KAGVTQTPRYLIKTRGQQVTLSCSPISGHRSVSWYQQTPGQGLQFLFEYFSETQRNKGNFPGRFSGRQFSNSRSEMNVSTLELGDSALYLCASSLGFNTDTQYFGPGTRLTVL.

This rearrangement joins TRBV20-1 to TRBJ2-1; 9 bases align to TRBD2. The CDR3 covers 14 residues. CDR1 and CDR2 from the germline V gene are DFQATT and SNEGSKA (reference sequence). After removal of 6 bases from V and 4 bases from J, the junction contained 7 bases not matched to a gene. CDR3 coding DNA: TGCAGTGCCCAAGCGGGGGGACCTTACAATGAGCAGTTCTTC. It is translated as CSAQAGGPYNEQFF.

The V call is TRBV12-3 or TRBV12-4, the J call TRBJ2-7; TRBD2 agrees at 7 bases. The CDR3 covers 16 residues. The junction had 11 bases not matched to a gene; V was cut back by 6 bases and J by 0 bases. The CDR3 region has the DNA TGTGCCAGCAGGGAGTCTGCGGGGGACCGCTCCTACGAGCAGTACTTC. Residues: CASRESAGDRSYEQYF.

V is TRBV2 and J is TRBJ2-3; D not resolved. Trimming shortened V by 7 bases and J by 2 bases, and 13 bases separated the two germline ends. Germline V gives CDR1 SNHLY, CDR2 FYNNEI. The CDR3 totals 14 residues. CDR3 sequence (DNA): TGTGCCAGCACCCTGGGTACGATCACAGATACGCAGTATTTT. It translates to CASTLGTITDTQYF. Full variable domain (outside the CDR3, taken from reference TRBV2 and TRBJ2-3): EPEVTQTPSHQVTQMGQEVILRCVPISNHLYFYWYRQILGQKVEFLVSFYNNEISEKSEIFDDQFSVERPDGSNFTLKIRSTKLEDSAMYFCASTLGTITDTQYFGPGTRLTVL.

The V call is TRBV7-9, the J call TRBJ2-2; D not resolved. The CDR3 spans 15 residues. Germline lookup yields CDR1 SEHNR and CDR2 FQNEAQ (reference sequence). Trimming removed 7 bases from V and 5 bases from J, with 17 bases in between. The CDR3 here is CASTHSGSTTGELFF. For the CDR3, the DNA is TGTGCCAGCACCCACTCAGGCAGTACAACCGGGGAGCTGTTTTTT. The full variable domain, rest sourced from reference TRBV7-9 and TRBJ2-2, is DTGVSQNPRHKITKRGQNVTFRCDPISEHNRLYWYRQTLGQGPEFLTYFQNEAQLEKSRLLSDRFSAERPKGSFSTLEIQRTEQGDSAMYLCASTHSGSTTGELFFGEGSRLTVL.

The DNA for the CDR3 is TGTGCCAGCAGGACATACACTGAAGCTTTCTTT. Translated: CASRTYTEAFF. This chain joins TRBV28 and TRBJ1-1, with unresolved D. This CDR3 spans 11 amino acids. Germline CDR1 is MDHEN and CDR2 is SYDVKM. V lost 6 bases to trimming and J lost 3 bases, with 5 bases between them. Looking up the rest from reference TRBV28 and TRBJ1-1 gives the full variable domain: DVKVTQSSRYLVKRTGEKVFLECVQDMDHENMFWYRQDPGLGLRLIYFSYDVKMKEKGDIPEGYSVSREKKERFSLILESASTNQTSMYLCASRTYTEAFFGQGTRLTVV.

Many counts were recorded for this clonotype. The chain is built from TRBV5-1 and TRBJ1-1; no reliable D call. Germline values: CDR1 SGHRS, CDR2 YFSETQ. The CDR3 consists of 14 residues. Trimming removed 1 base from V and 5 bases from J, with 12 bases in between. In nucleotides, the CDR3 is TGCGCCAGCAGCTTGATGGGTGTGGAGACTGAAGCTTTCTTT. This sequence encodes CASSLMGVETEAFF.

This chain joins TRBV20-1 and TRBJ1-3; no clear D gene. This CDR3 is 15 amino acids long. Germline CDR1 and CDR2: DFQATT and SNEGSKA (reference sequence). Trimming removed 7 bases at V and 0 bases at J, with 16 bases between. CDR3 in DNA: TGCAGTGTGACGCGGCAGGCTAGCTCTGGAAACACCATATATTTT. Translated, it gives CSVTRQASSGNTIYF.

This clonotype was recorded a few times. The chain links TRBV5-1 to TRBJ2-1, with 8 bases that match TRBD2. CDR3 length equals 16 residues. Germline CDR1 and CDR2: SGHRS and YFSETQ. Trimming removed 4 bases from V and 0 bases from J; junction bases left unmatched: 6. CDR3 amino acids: CASSPAGTSSYNEQFF. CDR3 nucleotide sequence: TGCGCCAGCAGCCCAGCCGGGACTAGCTCCTACAATGAGCAGTTCTTC.